This record looks at one T cell receptor beta chain sequence and its context. Its antigen is as yet unknown. A 5'RACE reaction primed in the constant segment made cDNA libraries of TCR alpha and TCR beta, and these carried sample barcodes and UMIs. TCRdb reprocessed the 5' RACE reads with MiXCR, giving one entry per CDR3 protein. This sample yields just under 350,000 distinct CDR3 sequences, of which 10% to 15% are seen a single time; 20% to 25% belongs to the top ten. These data are taken from a study of T-cell memory formation after mild COVID-19. Trimming took 3 bases from V and 3 from J, leaving 16 bases between them. This CDR3 spans 16 amino acids. Germline V gives CDR1 SGHDN, CDR2 FVKESK. Study-wide results and caveats: SARS-CoV-2 specificity of second-wave clones peaking day 37 was unconfirmed. CM and EM subsets held most contracting CD4+ clones; EMRA held CD8+ ones. From day 15 to 85, contracting clones were balanced between CD4 and CD8, whereas later expanders leaned toward CD4+.

The sample taken for sequencing was PBMCs or a T cell subset sorted from them (not recorded which). This receptor was identified in a young man who had mild COVID-19 (a few samples of this study predate the infection). Cell type and time point are not known. The chain carries TRBV14 and TRBJ2-3; perhaps TRBD2 as D (7 bases). DNA for the CDR3: TGTGCCAGCAGCCAGGTCGCGGGGGCCCTTACAGATACGCAGTATTTT. As protein: CASSQVAGALTDTQYF.